This TCR beta chain was obtained from a study of CD8+ T cells in alopecia areata. Findings of the study overall: Sequences from scalp samples also cover resident alphabeta T cells of normal skin. Greater clonality was observed in lesional scalp samples, especially alopecia totalis/universalis, versus normal scalp.

Sorting separated CD4+ and CD8+ T cells out of PBMCs. About this clone itself: The antigen is undetermined.

Extraction and reverse transcription of RNA yielded cDNA as the sequencing template. Clones were read by immunoSEQ multiplex PCR, and TCRdb kept only the in-frame ones, dropping some. The data contain 120,000 or so clones, around 48% of them singletons. The CDR3 contains 14 residues. Germline V gives CDR1 SGDLS, CDR2 YYNGEE. Trimming stripped 4 bases from V and 1 base from J, with 10 bases between. J is TRBJ2-3 and V is TRBV9, with D possibly matching TRBD2 (5 bases). This clonotype was sampled from a human donor with alopecia areata. The sample comprised NKG2D-low CD8+ T cells sorted from blood. The CDR3 bases are TGTGCCAGCAGCCCCCCCGGGGGCACAGATACGCAGTATTTT. This gives the protein CASSPPGGTDTQYF.